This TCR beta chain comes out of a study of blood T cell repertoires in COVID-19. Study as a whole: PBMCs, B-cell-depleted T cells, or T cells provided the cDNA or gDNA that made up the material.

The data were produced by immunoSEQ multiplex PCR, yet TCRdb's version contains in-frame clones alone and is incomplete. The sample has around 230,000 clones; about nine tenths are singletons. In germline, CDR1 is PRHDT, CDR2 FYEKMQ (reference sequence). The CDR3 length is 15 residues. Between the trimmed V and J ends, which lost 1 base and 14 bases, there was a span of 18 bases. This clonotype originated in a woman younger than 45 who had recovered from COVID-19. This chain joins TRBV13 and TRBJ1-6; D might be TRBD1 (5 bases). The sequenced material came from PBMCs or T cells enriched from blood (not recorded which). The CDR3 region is CASSLAGGTNPSLHF. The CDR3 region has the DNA TGTGCCAGCAGCTTAGCCGGGGGGACCAACCCATCCCTCCACTTT.